These 2 T cell receptor beta chains were sequenced from one sample in a study of regulatory T cells in long-lasting Graves disease. RNA extracted from PBMCs served as the sequencing template. TCRdb itself ran the reads through MiXCR, one entry per CDR3 protein. The sample carries 750 to 850 distinct CDR3 sequences, 84% recorded once. The specimen comprised peripheral blood mononuclear cells (PBMCs), sampled with antithyroid drug treatment, in newly diagnosed or persistent Graves disease (not recorded which). The receptors were gathered from a man aged 35-49 years with Graves disease.

The chain has TRBV28 and TRBJ2-7; possibly TRBD2 for D (6 bases). Trimming left V 5 bases short and J 0 bases short, with 11 bases between. The CDR3 length is 14 residues. Germline CDR1 reads MDHEN; CDR2 reads SYDVKM. CDR3 nucleotide sequence: TGTGCCAGCAGTATGCCTAGCGACTCCTACGAGCAGTACTTC. Its translation: CASSMPSDSYEQYF.

In DNA, the CDR3 is TGTGCCAGCAGTTCCATTTGGGAGGGCTACACCTTC. It specifies CASSSIWEGYTF. This chain joins TRBV12-3 or TRBV12-4 and TRBJ1-2; D remains ambiguous. V shed 4 bases and J shed 8 bases, with 11 bases lying between them. CDR3 size: 12 residues.